The 27 T cell receptor beta chains given below trace back to one sample, sequenced in a study of blood T cell repertoires in COVID-19. Here immunoSEQ multiplex PCR was the method, and the copy in TCRdb shows in-frame clones only, minus some. The sample holds approximately 210,000 clones, about nine tenths seen once. The sample taken for sequencing was peripheral blood. Receptor source: a woman aged 40 to 55 with acute or convalescent COVID-19.

The chain carries TRBV11-2 and TRBJ2-1; TRBD2 is a possible D gene (7 bases). The germline gives CDR1 SGHAT, CDR2 FQNNGV. The length of the CDR3 is 16 residues. V lost 5 bases and J 1 base, leaving 15 bases between the germline ends. CDR3 sequence reads: CASSPLRGASYNEQFF. The CDR3 bases are TGTGCCAGCAGCCCGCTCCGGGGGGCATCCTACAATGAGCAGTTCTTC.

V gene TRBV27 combines with J gene TRBJ1-4; 9 nucleotides agree with TRBD1. Germline V gene lookup returns CDR1 MNHEY and CDR2 SMNVEV (reference sequence). This CDR3 is built from 17 residues. The V segment lost 0 bases and the J segment 4 bases; nucleotides outside the gene matches: 6. The chain's CDR3 is CASSLSGTGINNEKLFF. The CDR3 DNA is TGTGCCAGCAGTTTATCCGGGACAGGGATTAATAATGAAAAACTGTTTTTT.

This chain uses TRBV2 with TRBJ1-2, with 7 bases identical to TRBD1. J was trimmed by 7 bases and V by 3 bases; bases with no gene match: 5. The length of the CDR3 is 13 residues. Germline V gives CDR1 SNHLY, CDR2 FYNNEI. The CDR3, as DNA: TGTGCCAGCAGTGAGAGGGGGCAGGGTGGCTACACCTTC. Its protein is CASSERGQGGYTF.

The chain couples TRBV29-1 to TRBJ1-3, with D unresolved. CDR3 length equals 11 residues. Germline CDR1 SQVTM, CDR2 ANQGSEA. V gave up 7 bases and J gave up 3 bases, with 7 bases separating them. The CDR3 sequence: CSGSLGNTIYF. The CDR3 DNA follows: TGCAGCGGAAGCCTTGGAAACACCATATATTTT.

V gene TRBV6-6 combines with J gene TRBJ2-3; a weak D match, TRBD2 (5 bases). The CDR3 contains 15 residues. The germline V gene encodes CDR1 MNHNY and CDR2 SVGAGI (reference sequence). V lost 6 bases and J lost 8, with 21 bases in between. This CDR3 is CASSSVDGNRGTQYF. In DNA, the CDR3 is TGTGCCAGCAGCAGTGTAGACGGGAACCGGGGTACGCAGTATTTT.

The chain joins TRBV24-1 to TRBJ2-5; 7 nucleotides match TRBD2. The CDR3 covers 13 residues. Germline CDR1 and CDR2: KGHDR and SFDVKD. The V gene end was trimmed by 4 bases and the J gene end by 5 bases; junction bases not matched to a gene: 3. Here the CDR3 DNA reads TGTGCCACCAGTGAGGGAGGGAGGGAGACCCAGTACTTC. This gives the protein CATSEGGRETQYF.

The V and J genes are TRBV7-9 and TRBJ1-2, with no clear D. Trimming cost V 1 base and J 0 bases, with 9 bases left between them. Germline CDR1 reads SEHNR; CDR2 reads FQNEAQ (reference sequence). The CDR3 has 15 residues. The DNA of the CDR3 is TGTGCCAGCAGCTTAGGAAACAACCCTAACTATGGCTACACCTTC. Amino acid sequence: CASSLGNNPNYGYTF.

V usage is TRBV5-8 and J usage is TRBJ1-1; maybe TRBD1 (5 bases). The germline CDR1 and CDR2 sequences are SGHTS and YDEGEE. V shed 2 bases and J shed 1 base, with 12 bases lying between them. The CDR3 contains 15 residues. Here the CDR3 reads CASSFPRAGNTEAFF. The CDR3 bases are TGTGCCAGCAGCTTCCCCAGGGCCGGGAACACTGAAGCTTTCTTT.

The rearrangement links TRBV6-5 to TRBJ1-1; D unresolved. Germline V lookup: CDR1 MNHEY, CDR2 SVGAGI. V shed 8 bases and J shed 4 bases, with 14 bases lying between them. CDR3 length: 13 amino acids. Here the CDR3 DNA reads TGTGCCAGCTTCAGGCTATCAGGCACTGAAGCTTTCTTT. Translating it yields CASFRLSGTEAFF.

The V call is TRBV11-2, the J call TRBJ2-4, with 11 bases that match TRBD2. J gave up 3 bases and V 5 bases, and 6 bases lay outside the gene matches. This CDR3 region has 16 residues. CDR1 is SGHAT, CDR2 FQNNGV, per germline. The CDR3 reads CASSRLAGNNKNIQYF. As DNA, the CDR3 is TGTGCCAGCAGCCGACTAGCGGGGAACAACAAAAACATTCAGTACTTC.

The chain carries TRBV6-1 and TRBJ1-2, with D unresolved. V was clipped by 3 bases and J by 8 bases, with 13 bases between them. Germline CDR1 MNHNS, CDR2 SASEGT. The CDR3 covers 13 residues. The CDR3 protein is CASSDIRGSGYTF. The CDR3 coding sequence is TGTGCCAGCAGTGATATCCGGGGAAGCGGCTACACCTTC.

V and J are TRBV27 and TRBJ1-1; possibly TRBD1 for D (5 bases). This CDR3 is 16 amino acids long. V shed 4 bases and J shed 2 bases, with 17 bases lying between them. The germline gives CDR1 MNHEY, CDR2 SMNVEV (reference sequence). Written as DNA, the CDR3 is TGTGCCAGCAGTTCATTTTACAGACAGCTTAACACTGAAGCTTTCTTT. This translates into CASSSFYRQLNTEAFF.

The chain links TRBV15 to TRBJ1-5; 7 bases map to TRBD1. This CDR3 is 16 amino acids long. With 0 bases clipped from V and 7 bases from J, the junction kept 9 bases outside the gene matches. Germline loops: CDR1 LNHNV, CDR2 YYDKDF (reference sequence). The CDR3 here is CATSRDPGQVGQPQHF. In DNA form, the CDR3 reads TGTGCCACCAGCAGAGATCCCGGACAGGTTGGGCAGCCCCAGCATTTT. Filled out from reference TRBV15 and TRBJ1-5, the complete variable domain reads DAMVIQNPRYQVTQFGKPVTLSCSQTLNHNVMYWYQQKSSQAPKLLFHYYDKDFNNEADTPDNFQSRRPNTSFCFLDIRSPGLGDTAMYLCATSRDPGQVGQPQHFGDGTRLSIL.

The gene calls are TRBV5-6 and TRBJ2-3; TRBD2 might be the D (6 bases). CDR1 SGHDT and CDR2 YYEEEE come from the germline V gene. There are 17 residues in the CDR3. Trimming stripped 0 bases from V and 1 base from J, with 15 bases between. CDR3 in DNA: TGTGCCAGCAGCTTGGAAGCTGGGAGGATAGGCACAGATACGCAGTATTTT. The encoded protein is CASSLEAGRIGTDTQYF.

The chain combines TRBV5-6 with TRBJ1-5, with 11 bases that match TRBD1. Germline V gene sequence: CDR1 SGHDT, CDR2 YYEEEE. This CDR3 has 16 amino acids. V was pared by 0 bases and J by 5 bases, with 4 bases of the junction left unmatched. CDR3 nucleotide sequence: TGTGCCAGCAGCTTGGGAGGGGACAGGGGGGATCAGCCCCAGCATTTT. Amino acids: CASSLGGDRGDQPQHF.

This chain links TRBV5-1 with TRBJ1-3, with D unclear. The CDR3 runs 16 residues. The V gene lost 4 bases and the J gene lost 3 bases, with 17 bases spanning the gap. Germline V gene sequence: CDR1 SGHRS, CDR2 YFSETQ. CDR3 residues: CASSQERGEHGNTIYF. The CDR3 DNA reads as TGCGCCAGCAGCCAAGAGCGCGGAGAACATGGAAACACCATATATTTT.

The J gene is TRBJ1-2, the V gene TRBV24-1, with TRBD1 as a possible D gene (5 bases). Germline V gene data show CDR1 as KGHDR and CDR2 as SFDVKD. V lost 3 bases and J lost 6, with 10 bases in between. This CDR3 comprises 13 residues. CDR3 region: CATSDPGSHGYTF. The CDR3 DNA sequence: TGTGCCACCAGTGATCCAGGGTCCCATGGCTACACCTTC.

This chain uses TRBV13 with TRBJ2-5, with 13 nucleotides matching TRBD2. Unmatched junction bases numbered 15, after V lost 5 bases and J lost 6 bases. Germline V gives CDR1 PRHDT, CDR2 FYEKMQ (reference sequence). The CDR3 is made up of 18 amino acids. As DNA, the CDR3 is TGTGCCAGCAGCGAACGAACTAGCGGGGGGGCCCGCGGTAAGACCCAGTACTTC. This gives the protein CASSERTSGGARGKTQYF.

The chain combines TRBV2 with TRBJ1-2; a weak D match, TRBD1 (6 bases). The CDR3 has 16 amino acids. V gave up 4 bases and J gave up 2 bases, with 17 bases separating them. Germline V gives CDR1 SNHLY, CDR2 FYNNEI. CDR3: CASSVRWQGYNYGYTF. The CDR3 DNA follows: TGTGCCAGCAGTGTAAGGTGGCAGGGGTACAACTATGGCTACACCTTC.

The chain links TRBV30 to TRBJ1-1; 7 bases align to TRBD1. The CDR3 length is 14 residues. Germline CDR1 and CDR2: GTSNPN and SVGIG (reference sequence). V lost 3 bases, J lost 5 bases, and 9 bases stayed unmatched. CDR3 in amino acids: CAWSATRGVTEAFF. The CDR3 bases are TGTGCCTGGAGCGCCACCAGGGGGGTGACTGAAGCTTTCTTT.

In DNA, the CDR3 is TGTGCCAGCAGCCCCGAGGTAAATCAGCCCCAGCATTTT. Residues: CASSPEVNQPQHF. This rearrangement joins TRBV6-4 to TRBJ1-5; D is undetermined. CDR3 length equals 13 residues. Between the trimmed V and J ends, which lost 6 bases and 4 bases, there was a span of 10 bases. Germline CDR1 reads MRHNA; CDR2 reads SNTAGT.

Turning to this clone: The sample has other DNA sequences that encode this CDR3 too. The rearrangement links TRBV6-5 to TRBJ1-5; possible D gene TRBD1, 6 bases. Deletions cut 4 bases from V and 2 bases from J, with 12 bases between. Per the germline V gene, CDR1 is MNHEY and CDR2 is SVGAGI. The CDR3 sequence is 15 residues long. The CDR3 sequence: CASSSQGYGNQPQHF. The CDR3, as DNA: TGTGCCAGCAGTTCTCAGGGGTATGGCAATCAGCCCCAGCATTTT.

The chain employs TRBV5-4 and TRBJ1-6; tentatively, D is TRBD1 (6 bases). The CDR3 runs 16 residues. V was cut by 4 bases and J by 0 bases, with 11 bases left in between. Germline CDR1 is SGHNT and CDR2 is YYREEE (reference sequence). Written as DNA, the CDR3 is TGTGCCAGCAGCCCTGGACAGAGCTCCTATAATTCACCCCTCCACTTT. It specifies CASSPGQSSYNSPLHF.

This chain joins TRBV30 and TRBJ1-1; a possible D gene is TRBD1 (5 bases). This CDR3 spans 14 amino acids. Trimming shortened V by 5 bases and J by 11 bases, and 24 bases separated the two germline ends. Germline V gives CDR1 GTSNPN, CDR2 SVGIG (reference sequence). The chain's CDR3 is CAWASGGYNGLAFF. Written as DNA, the CDR3 is TGTGCCTGGGCCTCCGGGGGTTATAACGGTTTGGCTTTCTTT.

Written as DNA, the CDR3 is TGTGCCAGCAGCCTCCGGGTCGATTCAGCTGGGGCCAACGTCCTGACTTTC. Translated: CASSLRVDSAGANVLTF. The rearrangement links TRBV11-2 to TRBJ2-6; no definite D call. The CDR3 consists of 17 residues. V dropped 5 bases and J dropped 2 bases, with 16 bases sitting between them. The V gene's germline CDR1 is SGHAT and CDR2 FQNNGV.

The chain has TRBV3-1 (or the pseudogene TRBV3-2) and TRBJ1-1; weak D call: TRBD1 (6 bases). V was cut by 4 bases and J by 3 bases, with 9 bases left in between. Germline V gene data show CDR1 as LGHDT and CDR2 as YNNKEL (reference sequence). The CDR3 loop spans 13 amino acids. The CDR3 reads CASSPGTHTEAFF. DNA for the CDR3: TGTGCCAGCAGCCCCGGGACACACACTGAAGCTTTCTTT.

The chain couples TRBV6-5 to TRBJ2-3, with D maybe TRBD2 (5 bases). The CDR3 runs 14 residues. V was clipped by 5 bases and J by 0 bases, with 9 bases between them. Per the germline V gene, CDR1 is MNHEY and CDR2 is SVGAGI. The CDR3, as DNA: TGTGCCAGCAGTCGGGGAATCAGCACAGATACGCAGTATTTT. Encoded protein: CASSRGISTDTQYF.